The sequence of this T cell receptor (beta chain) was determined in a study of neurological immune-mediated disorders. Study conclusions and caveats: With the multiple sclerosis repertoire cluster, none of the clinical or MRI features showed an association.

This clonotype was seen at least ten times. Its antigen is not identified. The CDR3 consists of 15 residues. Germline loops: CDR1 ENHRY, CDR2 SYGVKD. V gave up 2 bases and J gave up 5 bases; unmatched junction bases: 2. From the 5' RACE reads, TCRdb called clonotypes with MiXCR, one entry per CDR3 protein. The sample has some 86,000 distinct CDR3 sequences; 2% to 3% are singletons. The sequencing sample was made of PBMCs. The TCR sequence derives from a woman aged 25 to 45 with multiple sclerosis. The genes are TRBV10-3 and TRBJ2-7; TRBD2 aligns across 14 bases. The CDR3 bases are TGTGCCATCAGTGAGGGGACTAGCGGGAGAGACGAGCAGTACTTC. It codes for CAISEGTSGRDEQYF.